A selection of T cell receptor beta chains follows, all from one sample in a study of blood T cell repertoires in COVID-19. The data were produced by immunoSEQ multiplex PCR, yet TCRdb's version contains in-frame clones alone and is incomplete. The sample shows some 48,000 clones, around 90% of them seen only once. Source material: peripheral blood. The receptors were gathered from a man aged 50-60 years with active COVID-19. The CDR3 runs from the conserved cysteine through the conserved F or W. A D gene is named only where the DNA matches it firmly. A clone size is listed for some rows: how often the clone was seen (once, few, many), or a class if it is expanded.

J gene | D gene | V gene | clone size | CDR3 protein | CDR3 DNA
TRBJ1-3 | TRBD1 | TRBV5-8 | . | CASSKGQADGNTIYF | TGTGCCAGCAGCAAGGGACAGGCTGACGGAAACACCATATATTTT
TRBJ1-4 | . | TRBV11-2 | . | CASSQRGGTNEKLFF | TGTGCCAGCAGCCAGCGGGGGGGAACTAATGAAAAACTGTTTTTT
TRBJ1-1 | . | TRBV3-1/TRBV3-2 | once | CASSQIPGTEAFF | TGTGCCAGCAGCCAAATTCCGGGCACTGAAGCTTTCTTT
TRBJ2-1 | . | TRBV4-1 | . | CASSRDFAGSRNEQFF | TGCGCCAGCAGCCGAGATTTCGCGGGGTCCCGCAATGAGCAGTTCTTC
TRBJ1-3 | . | TRBV5-1 | . | CASSATTSGVSGNTIYF | TGCGCCAGCAGCGCAACCACTTCAGGCGTCTCTGGAAACACCATATATTTT
TRBJ1-1 | TRBD1 | TRBV5-1 | . | CASSLEETGARPAFF | TGCGCCAGCAGCTTGGAGGAGACAGGGGCTCGGCCAGCTTTCTTT
TRBJ1-2 | TRBD1 | TRBV30 | . | CASTGTGPFNYGYTF | TGTGCCTCCACCGGGACAGGGCCTTTCAACTATGGCTACACCTTC
TRBJ2-1 | . | TRBV7-9 | . | CASSLLPTAYNEQFF | TGTGCCAGCAGCTTACTTCCTACGGCCTACAATGAGCAGTTCTTC
TRBJ2-2 | . | TRBV3-1/TRBV3-2 | . | CASSSPGRRDTGELFF | TGTGCCAGCAGTTCGCCGGGGAGGAGGGACACCGGGGAGCTGTTTTTT
TRBJ2-6 | . | TRBV12-3/TRBV12-4 | once | CASRASGANVLTF | TGTGCCAGCAGGGCAAGTGGGGCCAACGTCCTGACTTTC
TRBJ2-7 | . | TRBV7-2 | . | CASSTGGSQSYEQYF | TGTGCCAGCAGCACTGGGGGGAGCCAATCCTACGAGCAGTACTTC
TRBJ1-3 | . | TRBV6-5 | . | CASNREATGNTIYF | TGTGCCAGCAATCGGGAGGCTACTGGAAACACCATATATTTT
TRBJ2-2 | TRBD1 | TRBV6-5 | . | CASSRQGALTGELFF | TGTGCCAGCAGTCGGCAGGGGGCTCTCACCGGGGAGCTGTTTTTT
TRBJ1-6 | . | TRBV28 | . | CATRQNSYNSPLHF | TGTGCCACCCGACAGAATAGCTATAATTCACCCCTCCACTTT
TRBJ1-2 | TRBD1 | TRBV11-2 | . | CANGTEYYGYTF | TGTGCCAACGGGACAGAATACTATGGCTACACCTTC
TRBJ1-1 | . | TRBV20-1 | few | CSAWGRTEAFF | TGCAGTGCTTGGGGGAGGACTGAAGCTTTCTTT